What follows are 9 T cell receptor beta chains derived from one specimen sequenced in a study of CD8 T cells in Susac syndrome (dated by TCRdb to the late 2010s). The library was made by the immunoSEQ multiplex PCR assay. RNA was extracted with the RNeasy kit and about 0.5 to 1 ug was reverse transcribed using random hexamers. TCRdb itself trimmed the public reads at Q25 with fastp, ran MiXCR and retained productive beta chains. Every CDR3 protein is listed once, alongside the most common genes and DNA of its rows. The sample table contains about 200,000 distinct CDR3 sequences; only one count was recorded for around 96% of them. The top ten constitute just under 0.095% of the sample. Sequencing input: CD4+ T cells from PBMCs. These receptors came from a human donor with multiple sclerosis.

V and J are TRBV29-1 and TRBJ2-7, with D possibly TRBD1 on 5 matching bases. This CDR3 comprises 12 residues. Germline CDR1 and CDR2: SQVTM and ANQGSEA. V lost 4 bases, J lost 3 bases, and 10 bases lay in between. The DNA for the CDR3 is TGCAGCGTTGCAGGGCACCACTACGAGCAGTACTTC. It encodes CSVAGHHYEQYF.

This chain links TRBV10-3 with TRBJ2-5, with D tentatively TRBD1 (5 bases). The V gene's germline CDR1 is ENHRY and CDR2 SYGVKD. Trimming pared 0 bases from V and 1 base from J, leaving 9 bases between. The CDR3 consists of 15 residues. The chain's CDR3 is CAISESVGAQETQYF. The CDR3 DNA reads as TGTGCCATCAGTGAGTCGGTAGGGGCCCAAGAGACCCAGTACTTC.

The chain couples TRBV29-1 to TRBJ2-1; D is possibly TRBD1 or TRBD2 (5 bases each). V lost 6 bases to trimming and J lost 8 bases, with 17 bases between them. Germline CDR1 SQVTM, CDR2 ANQGSEA. The CDR3 loop spans 13 amino acids. The CDR3 nucleotides read TGCAGCGTAACCGGGACGACTGGCTATGAGCAGTTCTTC. It specifies CSVTGTTGYEQFF.

The J gene is TRBJ1-1, the V gene TRBV23-1; D remains ambiguous. TRBV23-1 is classed as an ORF, of uncertain function. Trimming shortened V by 4 bases and J by 3 bases, and 21 bases separated the two germline ends. This CDR3 contains 17 residues. CDR3 residues: CASSLPGAEPVDTEAFF. CDR3 nucleotides: TGCGCCAGCAGTCTCCCGGGCGCGGAGCCCGTGGACACTGAAGCTTTCTTT.

The chain carries TRBV20-1 and TRBJ2-5; possible D gene TRBD2, 6 bases. There are 14 residues in the CDR3. Germline lookup yields CDR1 DFQATT and CDR2 SNEGSKA (reference sequence). The ends were cut back, 0 bases at V and 4 bases at J, with 12 bases in the middle. For the CDR3, the DNA is TGCAGTGCTAGAGACAGGCTGGGAGGAGAGACCCAGTACTTC. The encoded protein is CSARDRLGGETQYF.

This sequence joins TRBV19 and TRBJ1-2; possible D gene TRBD1, 5 bases. The CDR3 has 15 residues. V was cut by 7 bases and J by 3 bases, with 18 bases left in between. CDR1 is LNHDA, CDR2 SQIVND, per germline (reference sequence). The CDR3 region is CASMLNEGPDYGYTF. The CDR3 bases are TGTGCCAGTATGCTGAACGAGGGGCCTGACTATGGCTACACCTTC.

V usage is TRBV10-3 and J usage is TRBJ2-1; 7 positions match TRBD2. The V gene's germline CDR1 is ENHRY and CDR2 SYGVKD. CDR3 length equals 14 residues. Losses at the gene ends were 7 bases for V and 0 bases for J; bases not matched to a gene: 3. The CDR3 region is CAIKAGLSYNEQFF. The CDR3 coding sequence is TGTGCCATCAAAGCGGGGCTCTCCTACAATGAGCAGTTCTTC.

V is TRBV9 and J is TRBJ2-3; TRBD2 is a possible D gene (6 bases). CDR3 length: 16 residues. Germline V gene lookup returns CDR1 SGDLS and CDR2 YYNGEE. Trimming took 0 bases from V and 1 from J, leaving 12 bases between them. The CDR3: CASSVGVGGGTDTQYF. CDR3 DNA sequence: TGTGCCAGCAGCGTAGGCGTTGGCGGGGGCACAGATACGCAGTATTTT.

V gene TRBV19 combines with J gene TRBJ2-7; possibly TRBD1 for D (5 bases). Looked up from germline, CDR1 is LNHDA and CDR2 is SQIVND (reference sequence). The CDR3 is 16 amino acids. The V and J ends lost 5 bases and 5 bases respectively, with 22 bases between them. In nucleotides, the CDR3 is TGTGCCAGTAGTGCGGATGGTACAAGGGGTAAAAACGAGCAGTACTTC. Its translation: CASSADGTRGKNEQYF.